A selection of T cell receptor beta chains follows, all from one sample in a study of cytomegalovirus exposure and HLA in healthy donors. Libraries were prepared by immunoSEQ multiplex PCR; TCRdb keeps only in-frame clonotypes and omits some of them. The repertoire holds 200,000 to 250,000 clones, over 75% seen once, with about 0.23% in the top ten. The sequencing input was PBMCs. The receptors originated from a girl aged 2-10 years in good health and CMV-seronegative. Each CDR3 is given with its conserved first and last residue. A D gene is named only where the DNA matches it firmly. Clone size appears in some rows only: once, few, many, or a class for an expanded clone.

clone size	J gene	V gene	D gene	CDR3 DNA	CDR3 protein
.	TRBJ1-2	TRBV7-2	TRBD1	TGTGCCAGCAGCTTAGGGGGACAGTTCAGCTACACCTTC	CASSLGGQFSYTF
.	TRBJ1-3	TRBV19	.	TGTGCCAGTAGTATACGGCACAGGCCGTCTGGAAACACCATATATTTT	CASSIRHRPSGNTIYF
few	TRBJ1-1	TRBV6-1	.	TGTGCCAGCAGTGTTTGGGAGATCATGAACACTGAAGCTTTCTTT	CASSVWEIMNTEAFF
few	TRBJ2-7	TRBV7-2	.	TGTGCCAGCAGCTTCGGCAGGACTCGGGTCGACGAGCAGTACTTC	CASSFGRTRVDEQYF
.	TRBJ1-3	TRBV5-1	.	TGCGCCAGCAGCTTAGGTAGGGGCGGAAACACCATATATTTT	CASSLGRGGNTIYF
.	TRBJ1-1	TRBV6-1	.	TGTGCCAGCAGTGGATTGACAGAAATCGAAGCTTTCTTT	CASSGLTEIEAFF
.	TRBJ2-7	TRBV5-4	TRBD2	TGTGCCAGCAGCTCGGGACTAGCGGAATTGAACGAGCAGTACTTC	CASSSGLAELNEQYF
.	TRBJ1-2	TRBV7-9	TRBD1	TGTGCCAGCAGCTTAGAAATCATTCGAACTAGGACAGGGGAAGACGGCTACACCTTC	CASSLEIIRTRTGEDGYTF
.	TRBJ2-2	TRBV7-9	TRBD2	TGTTCCATCGGGGGGAGAATCGGGGAGCTGTTTTTT	CSIGGRIGELFF
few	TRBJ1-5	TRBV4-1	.	TGCGCCAGCAGCCAAGATACTCGAGGAGGGACGGGTCAGCATTTT	CASSQDTRGGTGQHF
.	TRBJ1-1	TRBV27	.	TGTGCCAGCAGTGGGCACACACTGAACACTGAAGCTTTCTTT	CASSGHTLNTEAFF
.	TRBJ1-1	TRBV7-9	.	TGTGCCAGCAGCCCCCGCGGGCGGGGGACTGAAGCTTTCTTT	CASSPRGRGTEAFF
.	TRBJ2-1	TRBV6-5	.	TGTGCCAGCAGTAGGTCCGGGACAAGCTACAATGAGCAGTTCTTC	CASSRSGTSYNEQFF
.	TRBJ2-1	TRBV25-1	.	TGTGCCAGCAGTGATGCGAACGGAGATGAGCAGTTCTTC	CASSDANGDEQFF
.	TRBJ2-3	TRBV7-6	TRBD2	TGTGCCAGCAGCTCAAGCGGGGGGATCACAGATACGCAGTATTTT	CASSSSGGITDTQYF
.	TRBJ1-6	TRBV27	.	TGTGCCAGCAGTTTAAGACAGGAAGGTTCACCCCTCCACTTT	CASSLRQEGSPLHF
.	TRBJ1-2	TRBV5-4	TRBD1	TGTGCCAGCAGCTACCGACCCGGACAGGGGCCTTATGGCTACACCTTC	CASSYRPGQGPYGYTF
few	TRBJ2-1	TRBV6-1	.	TGTGCCAGCAGTGAAGGAGAGAGCGGTGAGCAGTTCTTC	CASSEGESGEQFF
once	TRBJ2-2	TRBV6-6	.	TGTGCCAGCAGTTACAATCGGGTCAGGGAGCTGTTTTTT	CASSYNRVRELFF
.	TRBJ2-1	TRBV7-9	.	TGTGCCAGCAGTTATGCCACAATTTCGAATGAGCAGTTCTTC	CASSYATISNEQFF
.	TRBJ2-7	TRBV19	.	TGTGCCAGTAGTTCACACTACGAGCAGTACTTC	CASSSHYEQYF
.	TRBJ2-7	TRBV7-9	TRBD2	TGTTCCAGCAGCTTATCGGGCGGGAGTTTTAACTACGAGCAGTACTTC	CSSSLSGGSFNYEQYF
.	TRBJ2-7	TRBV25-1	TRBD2	TGTGCCAGCAGTATAGGGGAGGGGCGAAGCTCCTACGAGCAGTACTTC	CASSIGEGRSSYEQYF
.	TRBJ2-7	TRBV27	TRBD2	TGTGCCAGCAGTTTATCGAGAAGTGGGACTAGCGGCTTATACGAGCAGTACTTC	CASSLSRSGTSGLYEQYF
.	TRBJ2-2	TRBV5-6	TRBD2	TGTGCCAGCATCCGACTAGCGGGGGGGCCCGGGGAGCTGTTTTTT	CASIRLAGGPGELFF
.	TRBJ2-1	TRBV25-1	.	TGTGCCAGCAGTGTACCAACAGGGTTCTACAATGAGCAGTTCTTC	CASSVPTGFYNEQFF
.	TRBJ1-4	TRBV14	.	TGTGCCAGCAGTGCGGCAAATGAAAAACTGTTTTTT	CASSAANEKLFF
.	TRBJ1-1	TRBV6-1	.	TGTGCCAGCAAGGGAAGGTCAGGGGTAAACACTGAAGCTTTCTTT	CASKGRSGVNTEAFF
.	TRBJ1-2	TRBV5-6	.	TGTGCCAGCACTGTTACGGACTATGGCTACACCTTC	CASTVTDYGYTF
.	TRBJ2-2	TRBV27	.	TGTGCCAGCAGTTTATCAAATCTCGGGGAGCTGTTTTTT	CASSLSNLGELFF
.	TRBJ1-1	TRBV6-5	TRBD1	TGTGCCAGCAGTTACTCCCTAACAGGGGGCACTGAAGCTTTCTTT	CASSYSLTGGTEAFF
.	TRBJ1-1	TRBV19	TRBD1	TGTGCCAGTAGTATGGACAGGGGGCTAGGAAGGACTGAAGCTTTCTTT	CASSMDRGLGRTEAFF
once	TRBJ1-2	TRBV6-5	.	TGTGCCAGCAGCCAGCCGACAGAATCAAACTATGGCTACACCTTC	CASSQPTESNYGYTF